What follows describes a single TCR beta chain. This clone was observed a handful of times. Its antigen target is currently unknown. It has no much larger one-base neighbor in the sample; base qualities were not kept. This sample stems from a study of cytomegalovirus exposure and HLA in healthy donors (dated by TCRdb to the late 2010s). Turning to the overall study: In an earlier analysis of several hundred of the donors, about 270 Gb of sequence data and 117 million unique TCR beta sequences from about 180 million T cells were reported. About 280 gigabases of sequencing data and around 80 million unique TCR sequences made up an early release that covered around 640 HLA-typed donors. The genetic ancestry cluster associated with self-reported Caucasian donors included about four fifths of the 300 to 400 genotyped donors. The study aimed to test whether cataloging public T cell receptors could reveal signatures of past pathogen exposure. The T cell repertoires of 670 or so subjects were profiled by immunosequencing and related to cytomegalovirus serostatus. A separate validation cohort of roughly 130 different subjects was used in addition to the approximately 670-subject first cohort. To predict cytomegalovirus infection status, the study combined high-throughput TCR immunosequencing, statistical association of individual TCRs with disease status, and machine learning. A later analysis re-examined previously published TCR beta repertoires from over 500 donors and added high-resolution HLA genotyping to investigate patterns of TCR occurrence. In the later analysis, no new phenotypic data were used to find candidate immune exposures; instead, reliance was placed on TCR beta sequences and their occurrence across donors. An earlier analysis of 500 to 650 of the donors applied high-throughput TCR beta sequencing to assess whether each TCR beta V gene segment acted as functional or pseudogenic. Donor age, sex, ethnicity and CMV serostatus were compiled alongside the repertoire data. Genome-wide SNP genotypes for about three fifths of the roughly 670 donors were used in a later genetic analysis, which treated that subset as a discovery cohort. All discovery cohort repertoires had been generated using a single sequencing platform. Class I and class II HLA loci were covered by the typing at four-digit resolution. Typing coverage varied by locus: roughly 629-640 donors for A, B, C, DRB1 and DQB1; approximately 500 for DQA1; about 570 for DPA1; under 490 for DPB1. Roughly five DR-DQ haplotypes were handled as single units for association and clustering because linkage in the cohort was strong. Among 350 to 400 genotyped donors of the cohort, an average of approximately 230,000 unique TCR beta nucleotide sequences were sequenced per donor, around 20% of them non-productive.

What the work shows at the level of the full study, not this receptor alone: In a later analysis, most CMV-associated TCR beta chains were found to appear HLA-restricted, with HLA associations seemingly driven largely by CMV exposure. In this cohort, only TCR beta chains were sequenced, and detectable features were limited by the absence of alpha or paired-chain data. A further reported finding was that TCR beta sequences accurately predicted the HLA-A and HLA-B alleles for most subjects in the first cohort. Some IMGT-functional V segments, including TRBV6-2 and TRBV6-3, could not be told apart with the 87-base-pair reads, so those segments were excluded. In an earlier analysis of around 600 of the donors, most TCR beta V segments appeared in productive rearrangements about 87% or about 30% of the time, broadly matching IMGT annotations. In a later analysis, several top co-occurrence clusters were reported to appear linked to parvovirus B19, influenza, CMV and Epstein-Barr virus. Compared with equally common non-associated chains, HLA-associated TCR beta chains in a later analysis were more clonally expanded and had lower generation probabilities. CMV serostatus was the only immune exposure information available for the cohort. A cluster of highly shared sequence variants was judged likely to be a technical artifact of the sequencing pipeline. In the study, some 160 TCR beta chains were listed as associated with cytomegalovirus. In vitro tests confirmed that three of the cytomegalovirus-associated TCR beta chains recognize cytomegalovirus antigens. Specific HLA alleles were associated with some 15,000 TCR beta sequences at a false discovery rate of 0.05 in a later analysis. Because HLA typing was missing for some donors at each locus, association tests included only the typed subset. In a later analysis, TCR association rates were found to vary across HLA loci, with the most associated TCRs seen for DRB1 alleles and the fewest for HLA-C alleles. When HLA alleles, especially DR and DQ, strongly co-occurred, attributing TCR associations to individual alleles was difficult. Linkage disequilibrium might explain the correlated functional status among segregating V segments, but an unknown experimental factor could not be ruled out. The presence/absence analyses assumed that sequencing depth was roughly uniform across donors, and that assumption may not be true. The authors suggested that the approach could potentially be generalized to other disease states and immunological phenotypes. The classifier was reported to diagnose cytomegalovirus status with high specificity and sensitivity in both the original cohort and the validation cohort. Approximately 16 rarely observed V segments, including chromosome 9 orphons, were excluded from the earlier analysis of some 590 of the donors because counts were too low. In a later genetic analysis, a missense DCLRE1C variant was associated with V-gene and J-gene trimming of TCR beta chains, and the association was replicated in an independent cohort. A later genetic analysis reported fewer N-insertions in productive TCRs among donors in an Asian-associated ancestry cluster than the 666-donor mean. Most TCR sequences were seen in very few donors, while some public TCRs were found in many individuals.

The cohort comprised some 700 healthy bone marrow donors. Cohort members were all nominally healthy when sampled, although unrecorded immune exposures were likely present. The donor tested CMV seronegative and was one of the 352 seronegative cohort members. Every donor gave a peripheral blood sample, and the peripheral blood mononuclear cells from that sample were used for TCR beta sequencing. Genomic DNA extraction from the blood cell samples was performed with the Qiagen DNeasy Blood Extraction Kit. At the junction V is shortened by 4 bases and J by 0 bases, with 7 bases in between. The CDR3 covers 14 residues, taking in both the cysteine and the phenylalanine. Just the 42-base CDR3 DNA is kept, in frame starting at base 1. The germline V gene yields LGHNT for CDR1 and FRNRAP for CDR2. The method behind the library was the immunoSEQ multiplex PCR assay. For the multiplex PCR, a mixture combining 60 forward primers for TCR Vbeta segments and 13 reverse primers for TCR Jbeta segments was used. A multiplex PCR assay on genomic DNA amplified the CDR3 region of rearranged TCR beta genes. The Illumina HiSeq System was used to sequence the amplified TCR beta libraries as 87-base-pair reads. Concerning the study's data processing: In a later analysis, tens of millions of unique TCR beta chains were counted across the approximately 640 repertoires, and approximately 11 million of these chains were shared by at least two donors. Raw reads were error-corrected and collapsed into unique sequences by a nearest-neighbor algorithm in which closely related sequences were merged to remove PCR and sequencing errors. Alignment of CDR3 sequences to IMGT reference sequences was used to assign V, D and J gene segments. For a sequence to be retained, a match of at least six nucleotides to both a V gene segment and a J gene segment was required. A rearrangement was called productive if the CDR3 had no stop codons and remained in frame with V and J, and every other rearrangement was called non-productive. Following IMGT convention, CDR3 was defined as the stretch from the second conserved V-encoded cysteine up to the conserved J-encoded phenylalanine. The earlier analysis of about 640 of the donors excluded any sequence lacking an unambiguous match to a single V gene segment. An earlier analysis of a few hundred of the donors classified V segments as functional when productive rearrangements were above 56.7% and as segregating when the standard deviation between donors was above 5%. A statistical classification framework was developed to diagnose cytomegalovirus status using the catalog of TCR beta chain sequences. V and J gene assignment, in a later analysis, came from comparing TCR nucleotide sequences with IMGT/GENE-DB human TR gene sequences. Using the TCRdist pipeline, a later analysis assigned CDR3 sequences along with most-parsimonious VDJ recombination scenarios. In a later analysis, each TCR beta chain was defined by its CDR3 amino acid sequence together with its V-gene family, and reads lacking a unique V-gene family were excluded. In a later analysis, 500 to 650 highly shared, low-generation-probability nucleotide sequences were removed to address suspected cross-contamination and a sequencing artifact. In a later analysis, a clonal expansion index for each public chain was calculated from normalized within-repertoire ranks of inferred template counts. In a later analysis, generation probabilities were computed using a VDJ recombination model fitted to out-of-frame rearrangements, and the results were checked against IGoR. A later analysis scored TCR-TCR, TCR-HLA and TCR-CMV co-occurrence with hypergeometric tests, applying a repertoire-size bias correction to TCR pairs. To estimate false discovery rates, a later analysis permuted the HLA or CMV assignments 20 times. In a later analysis, co-occurring TCRs were grouped using DBSCAN, with TCRdist sequence similarity added in when clustering inside HLA-allele-positive subsets. Repertoires with fewer than 30,000 or more than 120,000 public chains were left out of co-occurrence clustering, as were five repertoires with anomalous nucleotide sharing. What TCRdb holds here is the immuneACCESS table cut down to in-frame rearrangements. Part of the clones is not present; checked against another copy, under half of the missing clones reflect an unresolved V gene, and the others are unexplained. Clone size and V and J calls were adopted from that table, with D and trimming inferred from the DNA. The sample table holds some 150,000 clones, of which around nine tenths were seen once. About 5.5% of the sample is held by the ten biggest clonotypes.

The clonotype was recovered from a woman aged 25-40 years in good health and CMV-seronegative. The rearranged chain carries TRBV12-5 and TRBJ1-5, with the D gene uncertain. Sequencing was carried out using PBMCs. The encoded CDR3 is CASGSCSSNQPQHF. The DNA sequence is given as TGTGCTAGTGGTTCCTGTAGTAGCAATCAGCCCCAGCATTTT.